The T cell receptor beta chain described here comes from a study of cytomegalovirus exposure and HLA in healthy donors. The CDR3 is made up of 15 amino acids. Concerning this clone itself: The target antigen is unknown.

13 Jbeta primers and 60 Vbeta primers were used for the PCR. Produced via immunoSEQ multiplex PCR; TCRdb's table is partial and in-frame only. The repertoire includes 160,000 or so clones, around 78% of them detected once, and more than 0.8% sits in the top ten. Study-level points and caveats: Several of the most significant clusters appeared, in a later analysis, to be linked to common viral pathogens. What TCR beta sequences reportedly achieved was accurate prediction of HLA-A and HLA-B alleles in most subjects. In vitro testing confirmed a few CMV-associated chains as specific for CMV antigens.

The receptor was isolated from a woman aged 40-49 years in good health and CMV-seronegative. The chain is built from TRBV1 and TRBJ2-1; no check of the table's D call, TRBD2, against the DNA was made. TRBV1 represents a pseudogene. What was sequenced was PBMCs. CDR3 coding DNA: TGCACCAGCAGGGCTAGCGGGAGGAATAGCAATGAGCAGTTCTTC. Protein sequence: CTSRASGRNSNEQFF.